A selection of T cell receptor beta chains follows, all from one sample in a study of T cell changes during pregnancy in multiple sclerosis. The method was immunoSEQ multiplex PCR; TCRdb's version includes in-frame clones alone and lacks a portion of them. The sample holds just under 85,000 clones, approximately 90% seen once. The starting material was peripheral blood, obtained in the first trimester of pregnancy. The source is a female donor with multiple sclerosis, enrolled in a pregnancy study. The CDR3 runs from the conserved cysteine through the conserved F or W. D genes are given only for firm matches. Part of the rows lack a size; the others show once, few, many or a class for expanded clones.

d_call	v_call	j_call	clone_size	cdr3_nt	cdr3_aa
TRBD2	TRBV5-1	TRBJ2-1	few	TGCGCCAGCAGCTTTAGCGGGTATTACAATGAGCAGTTCTTC	CASSFSGYYNEQFF
TRBD1	TRBV5-1	TRBJ2-7	once	TGCGCCAGCAGCTCAGGACAGGGAGAATACTACGAGCAGTACTTC	CASSSGQGEYYEQYF
.	TRBV5-5	TRBJ1-1	.	TGTGCCAGCAGCTTGTGGGGCGGTAACACTGAAGCTTTCTTT	CASSLWGGNTEAFF
TRBD1	TRBV30	TRBJ1-5	.	TGTGCCTGGAGTATAGGACAGGGCTTGAGCAATCAGCCCCAGCATTTT	CAWSIGQGLSNQPQHF
TRBD1	TRBV6-4	TRBJ2-3	.	TGTGCCAGCACCGAGATAGGGACAGGGCACACAGATACGCAGTATTTT	CASTEIGTGHTDTQYF
.	TRBV7-8	TRBJ2-1	.	TGTGCCAGCAGCTTAATGTTGGGGGGCAATGAGCAGTTCTTC	CASSLMLGGNEQFF
TRBD1	TRBV7-9	TRBJ1-1	few	TGTGCCAGCAGCGCGGGACAGGGAGACACTGAAGCTTTCTTT	CASSAGQGDTEAFF
TRBD1	TRBV19	TRBJ2-2	.	TGTGCCAGTAGCCTGGGACAGGGAGCCACCGGGGAGCTGTTTTTT	CASSLGQGATGELFF
.	TRBV5-1	TRBJ2-6	.	TGCGCCAGCAGCCCCGGAGGGGAGACCAACGTCCTGACTTTC	CASSPGGETNVLTF
TRBD2	TRBV5-1	TRBJ2-7	.	TGCGCCAGCAGGTTGACTAGCGGGAGCGAGCAGTACTTC	CASRLTSGSEQYF
.	TRBV4-3	TRBJ1-1	.	TGCGCCAGCAGCCAAGACAGGACGGGACTAGTTGGTTTCTTT	CASSQDRTGLVGFF
TRBD2	TRBV10-3	TRBJ2-1	.	TGTGCCATCAGTGGACTAGCGGGGGGCCTTTCGGGTAGCTCCTACAATGAGCAGTTCTTC	CAISGLAGGLSGSSYNEQFF